This TCR beta chain was found in a study of cytomegalovirus exposure and HLA in healthy donors. The wider study: Previous work identified 90 million to 130 million unique TCR beta sequences from 150 million to 200 million T cells. Broader study findings: Confirmation in vitro established that a few CMV-associated chains were specific for CMV antigens.

PCR employed 60 Vbeta and 13 Jbeta primers. The assay was immunoSEQ multiplex PCR, and TCRdb's table has in-frame clones only and misses some. In the table there are 130,000 to 150,000 clones, 74% of which are singletons. Of note for this clone: Its antigen is not known. The junction does not match germline at one end; this may be a read error.

The CDR3 length is 14 residues. Germline V gives CDR1 SSHAT, CDR2 FNYEAQ (reference sequence). The receptor's source is a man between 18 and 29 years old in good health and CMV-seropositive. The chain couples TRBV7-7 to TRBJ2-5; 10 nucleotides agree with TRBD2. Source material: PBMCs. The CDR3 DNA sequence: TGTGCTAGCAGCCGGACTAGCGGACAAGAGACCCAGTACTTC. Translating gives CASSRTSGQETQYF. The variable domain in full, with the rest retrieved from reference TRBV7-7 and TRBJ2-5, is GAGVSQSPRYKVTKRGQDVTLRCDPISSHATLYWYQQALGQGPEFLTYFNYEAQPDKSGLPSDRFSAERPEGSISTLTIQRTEQRDSAMYRCASSRTSGQETQYFGPGTRLLVL.